This entry concerns a single T cell receptor (beta chain). Its cognate antigen is unknown. TCRdb re-called the reads with MiXCR, one entry per CDR3 protein. This sample yields approximately 190,000 distinct CDR3 sequences, of which 28% are seen a single time; just over 30% belongs to the top ten. The sample originates from a study of T cell repertoires in cytomegalovirus infection. Study-level information: In public TCR beta signatures, there were indications of both CMV infection and matching HLA type. Overall study findings and caveats: It was HLA-C-restricted CMV-specific TCR beta clonotypes that dominated the response ex vivo. The cumulative frequency of public TCR beta families identified carriers of CMV plus the relevant HLA.

Germline trimming cut 4 bases from V and 6 bases from J; bases unmatched to any gene: 17. Germline V gives CDR1 MGHRA, CDR2 YSYEKL. The CDR3 covers 17 residues. The sequenced material came from PBMCs. This receptor was taken from a human donor in good health (CMV status not recorded). Some clones in this sample may be carry-over from other donors' samples. The V and J genes are TRBV4-1 and TRBJ1-1; 7 bases agree with TRBD1. In nucleotides, the CDR3 is TGCGCCAGCAGCCTCCGCGAGACAGGGAGATTACTCGCTGAAGCTTTCTTT. Translating gives CASSLRETGRLLAEAFF.